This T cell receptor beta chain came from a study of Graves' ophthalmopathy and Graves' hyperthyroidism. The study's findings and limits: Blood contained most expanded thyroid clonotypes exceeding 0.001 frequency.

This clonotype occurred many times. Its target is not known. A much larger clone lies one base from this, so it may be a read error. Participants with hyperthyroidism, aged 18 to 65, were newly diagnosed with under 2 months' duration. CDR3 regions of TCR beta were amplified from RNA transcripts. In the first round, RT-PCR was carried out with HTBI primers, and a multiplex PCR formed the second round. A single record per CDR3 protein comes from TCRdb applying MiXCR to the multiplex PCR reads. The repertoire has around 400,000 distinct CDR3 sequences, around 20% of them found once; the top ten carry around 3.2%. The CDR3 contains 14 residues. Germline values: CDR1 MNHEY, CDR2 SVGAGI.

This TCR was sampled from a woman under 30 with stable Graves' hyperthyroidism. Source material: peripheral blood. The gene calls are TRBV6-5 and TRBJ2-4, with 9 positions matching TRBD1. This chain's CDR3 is CASRQGQGRDIKYF. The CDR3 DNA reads TGTGCCAGTAGACAGGGACAGGGAAGGGACATTAAGTACTTC.